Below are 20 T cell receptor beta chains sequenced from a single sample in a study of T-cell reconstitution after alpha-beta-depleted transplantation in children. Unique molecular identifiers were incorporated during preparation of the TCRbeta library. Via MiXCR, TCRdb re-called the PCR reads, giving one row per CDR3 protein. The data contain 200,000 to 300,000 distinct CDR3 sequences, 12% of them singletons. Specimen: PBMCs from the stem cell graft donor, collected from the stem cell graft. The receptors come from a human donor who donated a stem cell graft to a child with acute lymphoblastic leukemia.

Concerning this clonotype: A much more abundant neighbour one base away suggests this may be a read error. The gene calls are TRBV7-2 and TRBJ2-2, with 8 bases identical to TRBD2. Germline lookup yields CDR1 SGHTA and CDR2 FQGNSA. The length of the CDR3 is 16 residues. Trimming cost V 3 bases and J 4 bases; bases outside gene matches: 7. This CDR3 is CTSSFTALAVTGELFF. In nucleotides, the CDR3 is TGTACCAGCAGCTTTACAGCACTAGCGGTCACCGGGGAGCTGTTTTTT.

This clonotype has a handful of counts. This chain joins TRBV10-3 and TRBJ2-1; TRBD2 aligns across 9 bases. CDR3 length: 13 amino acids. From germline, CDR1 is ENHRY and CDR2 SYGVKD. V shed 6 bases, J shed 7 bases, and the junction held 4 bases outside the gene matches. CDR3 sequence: CAIRREGMNEQFF. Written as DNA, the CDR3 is TGTGCCATCAGGCGGGAGGGTATGAATGAGCAGTTCTTC.

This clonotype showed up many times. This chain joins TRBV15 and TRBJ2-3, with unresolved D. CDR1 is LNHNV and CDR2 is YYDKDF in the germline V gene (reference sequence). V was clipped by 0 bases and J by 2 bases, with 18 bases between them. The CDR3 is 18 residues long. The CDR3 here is CATSRDLGPSDDTDTQYF. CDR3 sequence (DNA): TGTGCCACCAGCAGAGACTTAGGTCCGTCGGATGACACAGATACGCAGTATTTT.

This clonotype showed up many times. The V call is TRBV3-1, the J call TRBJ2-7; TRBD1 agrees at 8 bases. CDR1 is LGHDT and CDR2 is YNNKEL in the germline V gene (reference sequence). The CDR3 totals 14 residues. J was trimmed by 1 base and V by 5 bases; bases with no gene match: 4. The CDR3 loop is CASSGTGGSYEQYF. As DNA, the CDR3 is TGTGCCAGCAGCGGGACAGGAGGATCCTACGAGCAGTACTTC.

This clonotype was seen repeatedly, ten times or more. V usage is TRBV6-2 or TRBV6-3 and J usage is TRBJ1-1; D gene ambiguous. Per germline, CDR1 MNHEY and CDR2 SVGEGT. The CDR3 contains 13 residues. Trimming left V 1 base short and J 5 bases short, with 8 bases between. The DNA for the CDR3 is TGTGCCAGCAGTTACTACCCCCGGACTGAAGCTTTCTTT. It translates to CASSYYPRTEAFF.

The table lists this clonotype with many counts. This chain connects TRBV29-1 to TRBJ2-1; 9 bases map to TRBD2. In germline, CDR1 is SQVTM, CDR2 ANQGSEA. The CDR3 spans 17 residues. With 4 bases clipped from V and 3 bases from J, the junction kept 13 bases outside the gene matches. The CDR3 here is CSVGGGAQGRIYNEQFF. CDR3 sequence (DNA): TGCAGCGTTGGCGGGGGGGCACAGGGACGAATCTACAATGAGCAGTTCTTC.

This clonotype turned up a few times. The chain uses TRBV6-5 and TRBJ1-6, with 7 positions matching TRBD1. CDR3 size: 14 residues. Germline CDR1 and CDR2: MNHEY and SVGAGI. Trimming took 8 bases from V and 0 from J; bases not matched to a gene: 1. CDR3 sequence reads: CASRDSSYNSPLHF. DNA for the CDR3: TGTGCCAGCCGGGACAGCTCCTATAATTCACCCCTCCACTTT.

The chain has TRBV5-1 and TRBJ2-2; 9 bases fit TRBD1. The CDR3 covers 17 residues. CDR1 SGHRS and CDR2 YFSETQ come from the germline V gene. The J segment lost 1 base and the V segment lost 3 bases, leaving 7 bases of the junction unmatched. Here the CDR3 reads CASSSLPGQGNTGELFF. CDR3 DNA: TGCGCCAGCAGCTCCCTTCCGGGACAGGGGAACACCGGGGAGCTGTTTTTT. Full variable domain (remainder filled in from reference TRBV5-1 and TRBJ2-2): KAGVTQTPRYLIKTRGQQVTLSCSPISGHRSVSWYQQTPGQGLQFLFEYFSETQRNKGNFPGRFSGRQFSNSRSEMNVSTLELGDSALYLCASSSLPGQGNTGELFFGEGSRLTVL.

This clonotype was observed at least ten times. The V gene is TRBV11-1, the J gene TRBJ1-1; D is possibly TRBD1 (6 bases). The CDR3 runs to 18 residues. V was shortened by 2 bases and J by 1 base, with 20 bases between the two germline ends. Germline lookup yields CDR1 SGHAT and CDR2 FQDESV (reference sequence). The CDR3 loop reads CASSLFLLGAVANTEAFF. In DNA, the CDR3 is TGTGCCAGCAGCTTATTTCTCTTGGGGGCGGTGGCGAACACTGAAGCTTTCTTT.

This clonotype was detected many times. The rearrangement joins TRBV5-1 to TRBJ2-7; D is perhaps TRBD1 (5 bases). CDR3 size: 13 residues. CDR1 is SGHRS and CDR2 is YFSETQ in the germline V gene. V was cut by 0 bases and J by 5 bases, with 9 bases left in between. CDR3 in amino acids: CASSLVQGHEQYF. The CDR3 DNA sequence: TGCGCCAGCAGCTTGGTTCAGGGCCACGAGCAGTACTTC.

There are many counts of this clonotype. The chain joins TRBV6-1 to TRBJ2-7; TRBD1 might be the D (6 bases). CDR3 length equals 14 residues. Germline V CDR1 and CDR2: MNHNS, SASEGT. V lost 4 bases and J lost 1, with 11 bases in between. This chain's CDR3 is CASSGQVGSYEQYF. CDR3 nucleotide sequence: TGTGCCAGCAGTGGACAGGTCGGGTCCTACGAGCAGTACTTC.

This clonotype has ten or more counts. CDR3 sequence reads: CASAHTNTGELFF. The CDR3 bases are TGTGCCAGTGCACATACGAACACCGGGGAGCTGTTTTTT. The chain employs TRBV5-6 and TRBJ2-2; D is uncertain. V was trimmed by 8 bases and J by 0 bases, leaving 8 bases between them. The CDR3 runs to 13 residues. Germline loops: CDR1 SGHDT, CDR2 YYEEEE.

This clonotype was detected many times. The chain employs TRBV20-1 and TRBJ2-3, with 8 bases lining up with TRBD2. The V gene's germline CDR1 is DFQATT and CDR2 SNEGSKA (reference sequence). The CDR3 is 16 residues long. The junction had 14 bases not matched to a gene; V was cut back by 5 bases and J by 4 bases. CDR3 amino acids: CSAGRTMAGGSDTQYF. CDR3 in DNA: TGCAGTGCTGGGAGGACGATGGCGGGGGGCTCAGATACGCAGTATTTT.

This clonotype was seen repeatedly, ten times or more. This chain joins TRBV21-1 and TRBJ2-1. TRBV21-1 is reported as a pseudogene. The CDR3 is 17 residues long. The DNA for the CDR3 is TGTGCCAGCAGCCTGTTCCCACTTAGCAGATGGGCTAATGAGCAGTTCTTC. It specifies CASSLFPLSRWANEQFF.

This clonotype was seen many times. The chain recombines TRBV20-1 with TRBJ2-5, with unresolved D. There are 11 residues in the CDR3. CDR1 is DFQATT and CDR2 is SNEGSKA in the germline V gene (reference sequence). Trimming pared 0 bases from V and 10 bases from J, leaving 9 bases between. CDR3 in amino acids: CSARDGRDQYF. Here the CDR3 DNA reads TGCAGTGCTAGAGACGGCCGTGACCAGTACTTC.

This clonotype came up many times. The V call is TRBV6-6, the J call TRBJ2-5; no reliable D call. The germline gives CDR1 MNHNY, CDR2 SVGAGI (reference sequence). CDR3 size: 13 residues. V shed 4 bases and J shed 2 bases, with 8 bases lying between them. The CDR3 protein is CASSFDIQETQYF. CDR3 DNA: TGTGCCAGCAGTTTCGACATTCAAGAGACCCAGTACTTC.

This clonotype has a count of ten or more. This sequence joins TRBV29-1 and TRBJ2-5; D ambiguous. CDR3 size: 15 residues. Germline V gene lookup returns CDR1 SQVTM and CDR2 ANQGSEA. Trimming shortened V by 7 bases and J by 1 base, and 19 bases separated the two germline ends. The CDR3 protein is CSASLDIGLQETQYF. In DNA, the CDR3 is TGCAGCGCATCTCTTGACATTGGCCTCCAAGAGACCCAGTACTTC.

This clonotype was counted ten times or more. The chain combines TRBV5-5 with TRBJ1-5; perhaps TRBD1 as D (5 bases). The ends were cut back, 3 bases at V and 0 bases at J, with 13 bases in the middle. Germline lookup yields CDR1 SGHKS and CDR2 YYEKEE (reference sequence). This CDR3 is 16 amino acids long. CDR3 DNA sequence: TGTGCCAGCAGCTCCTCCCCAGGGAATAGCAATCAGCCCCAGCATTTT. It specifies CASSSSPGNSNQPQHF. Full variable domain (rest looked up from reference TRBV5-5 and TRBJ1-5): DAGVTQSPTHLIKTRGQQVTLRCSPISGHKSVSWYQQVLGQGPQFIFQYYEKEERGRGNFPDRFSARQFPNYSSELNVNALLLGDSALYLCASSSSPGNSNQPQHFGDGTRLSIL.

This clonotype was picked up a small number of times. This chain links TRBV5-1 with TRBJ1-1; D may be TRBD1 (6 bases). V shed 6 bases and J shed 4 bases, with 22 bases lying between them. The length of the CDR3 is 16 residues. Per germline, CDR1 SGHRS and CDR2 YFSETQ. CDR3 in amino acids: CASNFLGGGEGTEAFF. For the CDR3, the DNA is TGCGCCAGCAACTTTCTTGGAGGGGGTGAGGGCACTGAAGCTTTCTTT.

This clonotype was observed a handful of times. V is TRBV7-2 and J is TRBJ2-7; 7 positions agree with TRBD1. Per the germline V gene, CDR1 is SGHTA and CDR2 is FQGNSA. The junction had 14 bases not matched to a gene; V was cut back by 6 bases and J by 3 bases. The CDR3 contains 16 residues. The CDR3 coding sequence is TGTGCCAGCAGTAGATTCCCGGGACAGTTTAACTACGAGCAGTACTTC. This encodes CASSRFPGQFNYEQYF.